This T cell receptor beta chain originates from a study of CD8 T cells in Susac syndrome. RNA amounts of about 0.45 to 1 ug underwent reverse transcription with random hexamers. Amplification of TCR beta CDR3 by immunoSEQ multiplex PCR spanned 54 Vbeta and 13 Jbeta. MiXCR, run by TCRdb on the immunoSEQ multiplex PCR reads, gives a single entry per CDR3 protein. The table shows about 210,000 distinct CDR3 sequences, with around 95% occurring only once. The V and J ends lost 4 bases and 5 bases respectively, with 17 bases between them. This CDR3 is built from 15 residues. Germline CDR1 and CDR2: SGHAT and FQDESV (reference sequence). Sequencing of TCR beta was performed on blood CD8+ and CD4+ T cells. Negative isolation was used for CD8+ and CD4+ T cells and FACS enrichment for TEMRA cells.

Sequencing was carried out using CD4+ T cells from PBMCs. This sequence joins TRBV11-1 and TRBJ2-5, with D possibly called TRBD1 or TRBD2 (6 bases each). This receptor was identified in a human donor with multiple sclerosis. DNA of the CDR3: TGTGCCAGCAGCTCGAGGACAGTCCTAGCGGAGACCCAGTACTTC. Amino acids: CASSSRTVLAETQYF.